One TCR beta chain is described in this entry. Its antigen is not known. The data were produced by immunoSEQ multiplex PCR, yet TCRdb's version contains in-frame clones alone and is incomplete. The table shows 90,000 to 150,000 clones, with approximately 86% occurring only once. The source of the sample is a study of T cell responses to AZD1222 COVID-19 vaccine. General study findings and limits: Mapped onto spike, vaccine-associated CD4 TCRs spanned it and were dominant at 160-218 and 743-854. Females outnumbered males among donors, who were mostly white British; clonal diversity was possibly underestimated. Unmutated variant regions reportedly attract nearly half of all spike-specific TCRs.

CDR1 is SGDLS and CDR2 is YYNGEE in the germline V gene. The length of the CDR3 is 16 residues. The V segment lost 3 bases and the J segment 5 bases; nucleotides outside the gene matches: 7. The specimen comprised peripheral blood, sampled 28 days after the second AZD1222 dose. The sequence derives from an adult who received the AZD1222 COVID-19 vaccine. J is TRBJ2-1 and V is TRBV9, with TRBD2 matching over 11 bases. The CDR3 here is CASSAAVGLADNEQFF. The CDR3 DNA follows: TGTGCCAGCAGCGCCGCAGTGGGACTAGCGGACAATGAGCAGTTCTTC.